The next 15 T cell receptor beta chains were all read from a single sample in a study of blood T cell repertoires in COVID-19. Produced via immunoSEQ multiplex PCR; TCRdb's table is partial and in-frame only. The repertoire holds tens of thousands of clones, with 85% to 90% as singletons. Sequencing input: peripheral blood. The receptors shown here come from an older man with COVID-19, enrolled during active disease.

The chain combines TRBV2 with TRBJ1-1, with D maybe TRBD1 (5 bases). V shed 5 bases and J shed 4 bases, with 8 bases lying between them. Germline V CDR1 and CDR2: SNHLY, FYNNEI. The length of the CDR3 is 12 residues. The CDR3 loop is CASSRQPTEAFF. CDR3 nucleotide sequence: TGTGCCAGCAGTCGACAGCCCACTGAAGCTTTCTTT. The full variable domain, its missing parts supplied by reference TRBV2 and TRBJ1-1, is EPEVTQTPSHQVTQMGQEVILRCVPISNHLYFYWYRQILGQKVEFLVSFYNNEISEKSEIFDDQFSVERPDGSNFTLKIRSTKLEDSAMYFCASSRQPTEAFFGQGTRLTVV.

The CDR3 protein is CASTPRGSHGYTF. The CDR3 nucleotides read TGTGCCAGCACCCCTCGGGGATCCCATGGCTACACCTTC. The genes are TRBV27 and TRBJ1-2; D unresolved. Trimming stripped 7 bases from V and 6 bases from J, with 15 bases between. In germline, CDR1 is MNHEY, CDR2 SMNVEV (reference sequence). The CDR3 runs to 13 residues.

This rearrangement joins TRBV5-1 to TRBJ2-7, with a possible D match to TRBD2 (6 bases). The V end lost 4 bases, the J end lost 7 bases, and 21 bases lay between the germline ends. Germline values: CDR1 SGHRS, CDR2 YFSETQ. The CDR3 has 15 residues. CDR3 residues: CASSPGGSRNQEQYF. CDR3 sequence (DNA): TGCGCCAGCAGCCCTGGGGGGAGTCGAAACCAGGAGCAGTACTTC. Together with reference TRBV5-1 and TRBJ2-7, the CDR3 gives the full variable domain: KAGVTQTPRYLIKTRGQQVTLSCSPISGHRSVSWYQQTPGQGLQFLFEYFSETQRNKGNFPGRFSGRQFSNSRSEMNVSTLELGDSALYLCASSPGGSRNQEQYFGPGTRLTVT.

The gene calls are TRBV4-2 and TRBJ2-1; 7 nucleotides line up with TRBD2. V gave up 1 base and J gave up 3 bases; unmatched junction bases: 0. The CDR3 consists of 14 residues. The germline V gene encodes CDR1 LGHNA and CDR2 YNFKEQ. The CDR3 loop is CASSQGGGYNEQFF. As DNA, the CDR3 is TGTGCCAGCAGCCAAGGGGGGGGCTACAATGAGCAGTTCTTC.

The chain is built from TRBV27 and TRBJ1-2; D is ambiguous. This CDR3 comprises 14 residues. V lost 4 bases and J lost 2, with 11 bases in between. CDR1 is MNHEY and CDR2 is SMNVEV in the germline V gene (reference sequence). CDR3 sequence: CASSWTLNNYGYTF. For the CDR3, the DNA is TGTGCCAGCAGTTGGACTTTAAACAACTATGGCTACACCTTC.

V is TRBV7-8 and J is TRBJ1-2; D possibly corresponds to TRBD1 (6 bases). Trimming removed 2 bases at V and 8 bases at J, with 12 bases between. Germline V gene data show CDR1 as SGHVS and CDR2 as FQNEAQ. The CDR3 is made up of 13 amino acids. CDR3 nucleotides: TGTGCCAGCAGCTTATTGGACAGTCTCGGCTACACCTTC. Translated, it gives CASSLLDSLGYTF.

The chain is built from TRBV7-6 and TRBJ2-5; TRBD1 matches 7 bases. The CDR3 consists of 18 residues. V lost 7 bases, J lost 3 bases, and 20 bases stayed unmatched. Germline V gives CDR1 SGHVS, CDR2 FNYEAQ. The CDR3 spells CASTSTRGLLLIEETQYF. The DNA of the CDR3 is TGTGCCAGCACATCCACGAGGGGGCTGTTATTAATAGAAGAGACCCAGTACTTC. Drawing the rest from reference TRBV7-6 and TRBJ2-5, the complete variable domain is GAGVSQSPRYKVTKRGQDVALRCDPISGHVSLYWYRQALGQGPEFLTYFNYEAQQDKSGLPNDRFSAERPEGSISTLTIQRTEQRDSAMYRCASTSTRGLLLIEETQYFGPGTRLLVL.

The genes are TRBV10-1 and TRBJ1-1, with D tentatively TRBD1 (6 bases). Per germline, CDR1 WNHNN and CDR2 SYGVQD (reference sequence). The CDR3 covers 15 residues. V lost 3 bases and J lost 5, with 16 bases in between. This CDR3 is CASSDPGAGKTEAFF. DNA of the CDR3: TGCGCCAGCAGTGATCCAGGGGCCGGTAAGACTGAAGCTTTCTTT.

The J gene is TRBJ2-2, the V gene TRBV11-1; TRBD2 matches 8 bases. CDR3 length equals 15 residues. In germline, CDR1 is SGHAT, CDR2 FQDESV (reference sequence). The trim removed 1 base at V and 4 bases at J, leaving 2 bases unmatched. The CDR3 DNA reads TGTGCCAGCAGCTTAGGCGGGAGGAGCACCGGGGAGCTGTTTTTT. As protein: CASSLGGRSTGELFF.

This chain joins TRBV5-5 and TRBJ2-5; 8 bases map to TRBD1. The trim removed 4 bases at V and 3 bases at J, leaving 11 bases unmatched. The germline V gene has CDR1 SGHKS and CDR2 YYEKEE (reference sequence). The CDR3 covers 16 residues. CDR3 sequence (DNA): TGTGCCAGCAGCCGAGCCTGGGCAGGGGGCGAAGAGACCCAGTACTTC. This codes for CASSRAWAGGEETQYF.

The CDR3: CASGLTPGQGFVAEQFF. As DNA, the CDR3 is TGTGCTAGTGGTTTGACGCCGGGACAGGGATTCGTAGCTGAGCAGTTCTTC. The V and J genes are TRBV12-5 and TRBJ2-1, with 9 bases aligning to TRBD1. V was pared by 2 bases and J by 9 bases, with 14 bases of the junction left unmatched. Germline V CDR1 and CDR2: LGHNT, FRNRAP. CDR3 length equals 17 residues. Full variable domain (remainder filled in from reference TRBV12-5 and TRBJ2-1): DARVTQTPRHKVTEMGQEVTMRCQPILGHNTVFWYRQTMMQGLELLAYFRNRAPLDDSGMPKDRFSAEMPDATLATLKIQPSEPRDSAVYFCASGLTPGQGFVAEQFFGPGTRLTVL.

For the CDR3, the DNA is TGTGCCAGCAGCTTTGAAGGGGGCATCCACGAGCAGTACTTC. It is translated as CASSFEGGIHEQYF. V and J are TRBV5-8 and TRBJ2-7; 7 positions match TRBD1. Germline V CDR1 and CDR2: SGHTS, YDEGEE. Trimming at V came to 2 bases and at J to 5 bases, leaving 7 bases not matched to a gene. CDR3 length: 14 amino acids.

The chain joins TRBV7-9 to TRBJ2-2; 7 nucleotides align to TRBD1. Germline V gene lookup returns CDR1 SEHNR and CDR2 FQNEAQ (reference sequence). The CDR3 has 16 residues. The J segment lost 7 bases and the V segment lost 5 bases, leaving 13 bases of the junction unmatched. DNA of the CDR3: TGTGCCAGCAGCCGACCGGGACAGAGGACTTACGGGGAGCTGTTTTTT. Protein sequence: CASSRPGQRTYGELFF.

V gene TRBV5-1 combines with J gene TRBJ2-7; D is possibly TRBD2 (6 bases). The CDR3 sequence is 13 residues long. With 4 bases removed from V and 6 bases from J, the gap between germline ends came to 14 bases. The V gene's germline CDR1 is SGHRS and CDR2 YFSETQ. Here the CDR3 reads CASSRDLRLEQYF. The DNA for the CDR3 is TGCGCCAGCAGCCGGGACTTGAGGCTCGAGCAGTACTTC. The variable domain in full, completed from reference TRBV5-1 and TRBJ2-7, reads KAGVTQTPRYLIKTRGQQVTLSCSPISGHRSVSWYQQTPGQGLQFLFEYFSETQRNKGNFPGRFSGRQFSNSRSEMNVSTLELGDSALYLCASSRDLRLEQYFGPGTRLTVT.

V gene TRBV5-1 combines with J gene TRBJ2-7; possible D gene TRBD2, 6 bases. Trimming removed 5 bases at V and 0 bases at J, with 12 bases between. The germline CDR1 and CDR2 sequences are SGHRS and YFSETQ. The CDR3 is 14 amino acids. In DNA form, the CDR3 reads TGCGCCAGCAGGTCGGGACTCAGCTCCTACGAGCAGTACTTC. It codes for CASRSGLSSYEQYF.